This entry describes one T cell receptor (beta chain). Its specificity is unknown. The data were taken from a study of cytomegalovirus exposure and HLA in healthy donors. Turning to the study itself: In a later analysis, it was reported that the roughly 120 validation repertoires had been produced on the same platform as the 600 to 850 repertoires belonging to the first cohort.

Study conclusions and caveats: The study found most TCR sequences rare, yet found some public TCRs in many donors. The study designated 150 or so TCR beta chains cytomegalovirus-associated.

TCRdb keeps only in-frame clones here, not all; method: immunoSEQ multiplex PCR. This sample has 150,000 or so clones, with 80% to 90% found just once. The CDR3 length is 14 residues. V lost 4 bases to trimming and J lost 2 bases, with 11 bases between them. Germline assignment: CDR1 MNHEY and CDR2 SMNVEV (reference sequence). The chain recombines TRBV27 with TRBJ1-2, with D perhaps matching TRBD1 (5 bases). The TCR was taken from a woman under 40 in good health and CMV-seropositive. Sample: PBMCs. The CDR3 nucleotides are TGTGCCAGCAGTTCGGTGCAGGGAAACTATGGCTACACCTTC. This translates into CASSSVQGNYGYTF.